This T cell receptor (beta chain) derives from a study of blood T cells in healthy people across ages. Russia was home to the donors, healthy Caucasian individuals aged roughly 6 to 100. Isolation of PBMCs gave at least 6.5 million cells per sample. The amount of total RNA extracted per sample was at least 5.5 micrograms. Primed by a sample-barcoded 5' primer and a J-beta primer mix, a second PCR proceeded for roughly 7 to 11 cycles. One entry per CDR3 protein, called by TCRdb with MiXCR from the 5' RACE reads. The repertoire holds about 2 million distinct CDR3 sequences, with 49% as singletons. This clonotype has a handful of counts. The CDR3 is made up of 16 amino acids.

This clonotype was sampled from a woman between 35 and 50 years old in good health. Sequences were obtained from blood. The V call is TRBV21-1, the J call TRBJ2-5. TRBV21-1 is shown as a pseudogene. CDR3 nucleotide sequence: TGTGCCAGCAGCGATACAAATACCTGGTATCAAGAGACCCAGTACTTC. Translation gives CASSDTNTWYQETQYF.